These 14 T cell receptor beta chains share one sample of origin, sequenced in a study of CD8 T cells in ankylosing spondylitis. TCRdb re-called the 5' RACE reads with MiXCR, one entry per CDR3 protein. The data show 380,000 or so distinct CDR3 sequences, approximately 22% seen once. Material: blood, either unsorted or a sorted T cell fraction (not recorded which). The origin of the receptors is a male donor with ankylosing spondylitis or in good health (not recorded which).

CDR3 in DNA: TGTGCCAGCAGTCAAGGACCCCACTCCGATGAGCAGTTCTTC. Encoded protein: CASSQGPHSDEQFF. The chain employs TRBV7-8 and TRBJ2-1; D remains ambiguous. This CDR3 spans 14 amino acids. V lost 6 bases to trimming and J lost 8 bases, with 17 bases between them. Germline V gene data show CDR1 as SGHVS and CDR2 as FQNEAQ.

This clonotype occurred a few times. The rearrangement links TRBV6-1 to TRBJ2-2; D is uncertain. The germline V and J ends were trimmed by 3 bases and 0 bases, with 8 bases remaining between them. Looked up from germline, CDR1 is MNHNS and CDR2 is SASEGT. The CDR3 runs to 15 residues. DNA of the CDR3: TGTGCCAGCAGTGAGGACGCATCGAACACCGGGGAGCTGTTTTTT. It specifies CASSEDASNTGELFF.

The V gene is TRBV29-1, the J gene TRBJ2-1, with 9 bases that match TRBD1. This CDR3 has 14 amino acids. Germline V lookup: CDR1 SQVTM, CDR2 ANQGSEA. V shed 3 bases, J shed 1 base, and the junction held 1 base outside the gene matches. The CDR3 nucleotides read TGCAGCGTTGAGGGACAGGGTTCCTACAATGAGCAGTTCTTC. Amino acid sequence: CSVEGQGSYNEQFF.

The table lists this clonotype with many counts. The chain combines TRBV12-3 or TRBV12-4 with TRBJ1-2; D perhaps matches TRBD1 (5 bases). This CDR3 is 13 amino acids long. V was shortened by 3 bases and J by 3 bases, with 8 bases between the two germline ends. Here the CDR3 reads CASSFLGDYGYTF. CDR3 in DNA: TGTGCCAGCAGTTTTCTGGGGGACTATGGCTACACCTTC.

This rearrangement joins TRBV20-1 to TRBJ1-1, with D unclear. Germline V gene data show CDR1 as DFQATT and CDR2 as SNEGSKA (reference sequence). The V end was cut by 1 base, the J end by 6 bases, with 9 bases between. This CDR3 has 12 residues. The CDR3 is CSARGENPEAFF. The CDR3 bases are TGCAGTGCTAGAGGCGAAAACCCTGAAGCTTTCTTT.

This clonotype was seen only a few times. The V and J genes are TRBV2 and TRBJ1-1; no definite D call. The CDR3 has 11 amino acids. Germline V gene sequence: CDR1 SNHLY, CDR2 FYNNEI. Trimming pared 4 bases from V and 0 bases from J, leaving 0 bases between. In DNA form, the CDR3 reads TGTGCCAGCAGTGTGAACACTGAAGCTTTCTTT. This codes for CASSVNTEAFF.

The chain combines TRBV29-1 with TRBJ2-1, with a weak D call TRBD1 (6 bases). CDR3 size: 15 residues. The V end was cut by 7 bases, the J end by 9 bases, with 25 bases between. Germline V gives CDR1 SQVTM, CDR2 ANQGSEA. The CDR3 sequence: CSGCDGDTPLCEQFF. CDR3 in DNA: TGCAGCGGGTGCGACGGGGACACACCCCTCTGTGAGCAGTTCTTC.

The count of this clonotype is one. The rearrangement links TRBV11-1 to TRBJ2-7; D possibly corresponds to TRBD1 (6 bases). The CDR3 consists of 18 residues. Deletions cut 3 bases from V and 1 base from J, with 22 bases between. The V gene's germline CDR1 is SGHAT and CDR2 FQDESV (reference sequence). CDR3 region: CASSLGTRTDTGSYEQYF. For the CDR3, the DNA is TGTGCCAGCAGCTTGGGGACCAGGACAGACACCGGGTCCTACGAGCAGTACTTC.

The chain links TRBV5-6 to TRBJ2-5; 11 bases align to TRBD2. Germline lookup yields CDR1 SGHDT and CDR2 YYEEEE. Trimming removed 0 bases from V and 2 bases from J; junction bases left unmatched: 6. This CDR3 is 17 amino acids long. The CDR3 DNA sequence: TGTGCCAGCAGCTTGGCGGTCCCTAGCGGGGGGCAAGAGACCCAGTACTTC. Its protein product is CASSLAVPSGGQETQYF.

The V call is TRBV4-2, the J call TRBJ2-5; unclear D gene. The CDR3 sequence is 16 residues long. Trimming removed 0 bases at V and 1 base at J, with 12 bases between. Per the germline V gene, CDR1 is LGHNA and CDR2 is YNFKEQ. The CDR3 DNA reads TGTGCCAGCAGCCAAGACGTGCTGAGCCCCCAAGAGACCCAGTACTTC. This translates into CASSQDVLSPQETQYF.

This chain joins TRBV20-1 and TRBJ2-7; TRBD1 agrees at 7 bases. In germline, CDR1 is DFQATT, CDR2 SNEGSKA (reference sequence). Unmatched junction bases numbered 12, after V lost 6 bases and J lost 4 bases. The CDR3 has 14 residues. The CDR3 spells CSAPSPGQIYEQYF. The CDR3 region has the DNA TGCAGTGCCCCCTCCCCGGGACAGATTTACGAGCAGTACTTC.

This chain links TRBV6-1 with TRBJ2-2; 8 nucleotides match TRBD2. Trimming cost V 11 bases and J 3 bases; bases outside gene matches: 11. The CDR3 sequence is 15 residues long. The germline V gene has CDR1 MNHNS and CDR2 SASEGT. In nucleotides, the CDR3 is TGTGCCTCTCTCCCTCGGGGGGGGTACACCGGGGAGCTGTTTTTT. Protein product: CASLPRGGYTGELFF.

The chain couples TRBV7-9 to TRBJ2-7; the D call may be TRBD1 or TRBD2 (5 bases each). From germline, CDR1 is SEHNR and CDR2 FQNEAQ (reference sequence). The CDR3 totals 13 residues. Trimming left V 3 bases short and J 5 bases short, with 11 bases between. The CDR3 DNA sequence: TGTGCCAGCAGCTTTCACGGGGACGACGAGCAGTACTTC. Its protein product is CASSFHGDDEQYF.

This clonotype was observed a few times. The chain carries TRBV20-1 and TRBJ2-5; D is unresolved. CDR3 size: 13 residues. V was shortened by 0 bases and J by 3 bases, with 8 bases between the two germline ends. CDR1 is DFQATT, CDR2 SNEGSKA, per germline (reference sequence). The CDR3 DNA is TGCAGTGCTAGAGAGGAGAATAAAGAGACCCAGTACTTC. It codes for CSAREENKETQYF.